A single sample gave rise to the 13 T cell receptor beta chains below, sequenced in a study of cytomegalovirus exposure and HLA in healthy donors. It was with 60 Vbeta and 13 Jbeta primers that the PCR ran. Method: immunoSEQ multiplex PCR; TCRdb's copy keeps in-frame clones and lacks some. The repertoire holds about 200,000 clones, with 9.5% to 15% as singletons. Sequencing input: PBMCs. These receptors originate from a man between 50 and 59 years old in good health and CMV-seropositive.

This clone turned up a few times. V gene TRBV5-8 combines with J gene TRBJ1-2; D is unclear. CDR3 length: 13 residues. Germline assignment: CDR1 SGHTS and CDR2 YDEGEE. The V end lost 6 bases, the J end lost 1 base, and 10 bases lay between the germline ends. The CDR3 DNA reads as TGTGCCAGCACGGTCGGGAATAACTATGGCTACACCTTC. Translated, it gives CASTVGNNYGYTF.

Details on this clone: This likely comes from a read error, as the CDR3 has no conserved phenylalanine or tryptophan at its end. This chain uses TRBV11-3 with TRBJ1-1; maybe TRBD1 (5 bases). This CDR3 is built from 15 residues. Trimming shortened V by 1 base and J by 0 bases, and 9 bases separated the two germline ends. Germline CDR1 and CDR2: SGHNT and YENEEA. The CDR3 DNA reads as TGTGCCAGCAGCTTAGTTCGACAGATGAACACTGAAGCTTTCGTT. Its protein is CASSLVRQMNTEAFV.

This clone was counted between two and nine times. The rearrangement links TRBV28 to TRBJ1-5; weak D call: TRBD1 (5 bases). Between the trimmed V and J ends, which lost 8 bases and 6 bases, there was a span of 17 bases. The CDR3 totals 14 residues. Germline V lookup: CDR1 MDHEN, CDR2 SYDVKM. In nucleotides, the CDR3 is TGTGCCAGCCAGGGAGGAGGGGCTATTCAGCCCCAGCATTTT. Its translation is CASQGGGAIQPQHF.

The J gene is TRBJ2-3, the V gene TRBV11-3; 7 bases line up with TRBD2. V was clipped by 6 bases and J by 6 bases; unmatched bases: 6. Germline-derived CDR1 and CDR2 are SGHNT and YENEEA. The CDR3 sequence is 13 residues long. CDR3 DNA sequence: TGTGCCAGCAGGCGGACTAGTTTGGATACGCAGTATTTT. Translation gives CASRRTSLDTQYF.

This clone was counted between two and nine times. The chain joins TRBV15 to TRBJ1-6; D is ambiguous. V was trimmed by 3 bases and J by 8 bases, leaving 5 bases between them. CDR1 is LNHNV, CDR2 YYDKDF, per germline (reference sequence). The CDR3 length is 12 residues. The CDR3, as DNA: TGTGCCACCAGCAGTCAATATTCACCCCTCCACTTT. Translated, it gives CATSSQYSPLHF.

This sequence joins TRBV11-2 and TRBJ2-7; no reliable D call. This CDR3 region has 14 residues. Germline loops: CDR1 SGHAT, CDR2 FQNNGV. The V gene lost 0 bases and the J gene lost 6 bases, with 12 bases spanning the gap. Here the CDR3 DNA reads TGTGCCAGCAGCTTAGATACCAGTCTGGGCGAGCAGTACGTC. Its translation: CASSLDTSLGEQYV.

The rearrangement uses TRBV30 and TRBJ1-2; TRBD1 might be the D (6 bases). The CDR3 has 13 residues. Trimming shortened V by 2 bases and J by 8 bases, and 15 bases separated the two germline ends. In germline, CDR1 is GTSNPN, CDR2 SVGIG (reference sequence). This CDR3 is CAWSQLLTGGYTF. The CDR3 bases are TGTGCCTGGAGTCAGCTTCTTACAGGGGGCTACACCTTC.

V and J are TRBV28 and TRBJ1-4, with 8 bases that match TRBD1. CDR1 and CDR2 from the germline V gene are MDHEN and SYDVKM. The CDR3 spans 13 residues. The V and J ends lost 6 bases and 7 bases, in that order; junction bases with no gene match: 4. The CDR3 sequence: CASRTGGAEKLFF. Written as DNA, the CDR3 is TGTGCCAGCAGAACAGGGGGAGCTGAAAAACTGTTTTTT. Full variable domain (rest looked up from reference TRBV28 and TRBJ1-4): DVKVTQSSRYLVKRTGEKVFLECVQDMDHENMFWYRQDPGLGLRLIYFSYDVKMKEKGDIPEGYSVSREKKERFSLILESASTNQTSMYLCASRTGGAEKLFFGSGTQLSVL.

The chain joins TRBV11-3 to TRBJ2-7; a weak D match, TRBD2 (6 bases). Germline V CDR1 and CDR2: SGHNT, YENEEA. The CDR3 runs 15 residues. V dropped 5 bases and J dropped 6 bases, with 20 bases sitting between them. This CDR3 is CASSPRTPLRGEQYV. DNA of the CDR3: TGTGCCAGCAGCCCCCGGACCCCGTTGCGGGGCGAGCAGTACGTC.

This clone was counted only a few times. The chain has TRBV5-5 and TRBJ2-1; D possibly corresponds to TRBD1 (5 bases). The V and J ends lost 4 bases and 0 bases respectively, with 14 bases between them. The CDR3 covers 16 residues. Germline values: CDR1 SGHKS, CDR2 YYEKEE (reference sequence). CDR3 in amino acids: CASSSFLDISYNEQFF. The CDR3 bases are TGTGCCAGCAGCAGCTTCCTGGACATCTCCTACAATGAGCAGTTCTTC. Based on the CDR3 plus reference TRBV5-5 and TRBJ2-1, the full variable domain is DAGVTQSPTHLIKTRGQQVTLRCSPISGHKSVSWYQQVLGQGPQFIFQYYEKEERGRGNFPDRFSARQFPNYSSELNVNALLLGDSALYLCASSSFLDISYNEQFFGPGTRLTVL.

Points on this clone: Additional DNA sequences in this sample encode the identical CDR3. The chain links TRBV5-1 to TRBJ2-2; a possible D gene is TRBD2 (5 bases). This CDR3 region has 15 residues. The V and J ends lost 5 bases and 1 base respectively, with 12 bases between them. Germline V gives CDR1 SGHRS, CDR2 YFSETQ. The CDR3 protein is CASRRVAGNTGELFF. The CDR3 DNA reads TGCGCCAGCAGGCGGGTGGCGGGGAACACCGGGGAGCTGTTTTTT. The whole variable domain, filled in from reference TRBV5-1 and TRBJ2-2, reads KAGVTQTPRYLIKTRGQQVTLSCSPISGHRSVSWYQQTPGQGLQFLFEYFSETQRNKGNFPGRFSGRQFSNSRSEMNVSTLELGDSALYLCASRRVAGNTGELFFGEGSRLTVL.

This chain joins TRBV30 and TRBJ2-2; 11 bases match TRBD2. The CDR3 consists of 15 residues. Trimming removed 3 bases from V and 3 bases from J; junction bases left unmatched: 3. Germline assignment: CDR1 GTSNPN and CDR2 SVGIG (reference sequence). Written as DNA, the CDR3 is TGTGCCTGGAGACTAGCGGGGGCGTACACCGGGGAGCTGTTTTTT. Translated: CAWRLAGAYTGELFF.

This chain uses TRBV7-9 with TRBJ1-1; 7 bases map to TRBD1. V was pared by 5 bases and J by 1 base, with 16 bases of the junction left unmatched. The V gene's germline CDR1 is SEHNR and CDR2 FQNEAQ (reference sequence). CDR3 length: 18 amino acids. The CDR3 nucleotides read TGTGCCAGCAGCATCAGACAGGGTGCCCCCCTTAGGAACACTGAAGCTTTCTTT. Amino acid sequence: CASSIRQGAPLRNTEAFF.